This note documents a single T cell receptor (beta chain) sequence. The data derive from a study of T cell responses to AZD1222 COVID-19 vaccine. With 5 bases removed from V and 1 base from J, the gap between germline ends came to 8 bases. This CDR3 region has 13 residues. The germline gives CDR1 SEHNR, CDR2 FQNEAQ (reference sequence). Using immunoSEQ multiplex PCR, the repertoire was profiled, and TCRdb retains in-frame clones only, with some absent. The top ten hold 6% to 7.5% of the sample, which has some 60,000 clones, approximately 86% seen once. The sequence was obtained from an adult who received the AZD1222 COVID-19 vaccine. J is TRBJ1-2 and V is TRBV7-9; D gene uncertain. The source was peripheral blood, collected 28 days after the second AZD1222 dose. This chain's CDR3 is CASSEGLNYGYTF. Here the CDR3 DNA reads TGTGCCAGCAGCGAGGGTCTTAACTATGGCTACACCTTC.